The rows below give T cell receptor beta chains drawn from one sample of a study of shared clonotypes between healthy human individuals. Sequencing was performed with immunoSEQ multiplex PCR; in TCRdb, only in-frame clones are kept and a portion is missing. The table records about half a million clones, approximately 82% of them present only once. Sequenced sample: PBMCs. The source of these receptors is a woman between 35 and 50 years old in good health. Some clones in this sample may be carry-over from other donors' samples. Both conserved end residues are part of each CDR3. The D gene is left open where the match is weak. Clone sizes are given selectively: once, few, many, or a class where the clone is expanded.

d_gene: TRBD1; abundance: NA; j_gene: TRBJ2-3; v_gene: TRBV18; len: 17; CDR3nt: TGTGCCAGCTCACCACCGACAGGGGAGTTTCCCCCCGATACGCAGTATTTT; CDR3aa: CASSPPTGEFPPDTQYF
d_gene: NA; abundance: few; j_gene: TRBJ2-2; v_gene: TRBV27; len: 14; CDR3nt: TGTGCCAGCAAGCCCCAGCGGAACACCGGGGAGCTGTTTTTT; CDR3aa: CASKPQRNTGELFF
d_gene: TRBD2; abundance: NA; j_gene: TRBJ2-3; v_gene: TRBV4-3; len: 17; CDR3nt: TGCGCCAGCAGCCAGGGTAGCGGGAGGTGGAGCACAGATACGCAGTATTTT; CDR3aa: CASSQGSGRWSTDTQYF
d_gene: TRBD2; abundance: few; j_gene: TRBJ2-1; v_gene: TRBV4-3; len: 17; CDR3nt: TGCGCCAGCAGCCAAGATTTAGGAGCGGGAGTAGTCAATGAGCAGTTCTTC; CDR3aa: CASSQDLGAGVVNEQFF
d_gene: TRBD1; abundance: NA; j_gene: TRBJ2-2; v_gene: TRBV14; len: 16; CDR3nt: TGTGCCAGCAGCCTACGACAGGGTACGAACACCGGGGAGCTGTTTTTT; CDR3aa: CASSLRQGTNTGELFF
d_gene: NA; abundance: many; j_gene: TRBJ2-2; v_gene: TRBV19; len: 14; CDR3nt: TGTGCCACCCGGCGGAGGGGTGACACCGGGGAGCTGTTTTTT; CDR3aa: CATRRRGDTGELFF
d_gene: NA; abundance: NA; j_gene: TRBJ2-7; v_gene: TRBV6-1; len: 11; CDR3nt: TGTGCCAGCAACAACAGGTACGAGCAGTACTTC; CDR3aa: CASNNRYEQYF
d_gene: NA; abundance: once; j_gene: TRBJ2-7; v_gene: TRBV28; len: 14; CDR3nt: TGTGCCAGCAGCCCCGCAGGAGCGGGCTACGAGCAGTACTTC; CDR3aa: CASSPAGAGYEQYF
d_gene: NA; abundance: NA; j_gene: TRBJ2-5; v_gene: TRBV20-1; len: 11; CDR3nt: TGCAGTGCTGCCCCAGAGGAGACCCAGTACTTC; CDR3aa: CSAAPEETQYF
d_gene: NA; abundance: NA; j_gene: TRBJ2-2; v_gene: TRBV18; len: 16; CDR3nt: TGTGCCAGCTCACCACCTCAAGGGTTAAACACCGGGGAGCTGTTTTTT; CDR3aa: CASSPPQGLNTGELFF
d_gene: TRBD1; abundance: once; j_gene: TRBJ2-2; v_gene: TRBV7-2; len: 17; CDR3nt: TGTGCCAGCAGCCGATCCGCCGGACAGGCGAACACCGGGGAGCTGTTTTTT; CDR3aa: CASSRSAGQANTGELFF
d_gene: NA; abundance: NA; j_gene: TRBJ2-2; v_gene: TRBV11-3; len: 16; CDR3nt: TGTGCCAGCAGCTTAGGGCCAGGTCTAAACACCGGGGAGCTGTTTTTT; CDR3aa: CASSLGPGLNTGELFF
d_gene: TRBD2; abundance: NA; j_gene: TRBJ2-7; v_gene: TRBV5-8; len: 15; CDR3nt: TGTGCCAGCAGCTTGGAGGGCGGGGGGACCTACGAGCAGTACTTC; CDR3aa: CASSLEGGGTYEQYF